The 20 T cell receptor beta chains listed next were all sequenced from one sample in a study of identical twins. Via MiXCR, TCRdb re-called the 5' RACE reads, giving one row per CDR3 protein. The data show fewer than 900,000 distinct CDR3 sequences, about 20% seen once. These records were also assigned to another study, of T cells expressing NK-cell markers.

The sample taken for sequencing was PBMCs. All receptors derive from a woman under 30 in good health.

A few counts support this clonotype. This sequence joins TRBV5-1 and TRBJ2-5; the D is unclear. CDR1 SGHRS and CDR2 YFSETQ come from the germline V gene. CDR3 length: 15 amino acids. The V and J ends lost 4 bases and 3 bases respectively, with 16 bases between them. CDR3 protein: CASSPDLLEEETQYF. The CDR3 region has the DNA TGCGCCAGCAGCCCGGACCTGCTAGAAGAAGAGACCCAGTACTTC.

In this sample, this clonotype turned up a few times. The V call is TRBV5-1, the J call TRBJ2-1, with 11 bases identical to TRBD2. This CDR3 is built from 16 residues. CDR1 and CDR2 from the germline V gene are SGHRS and YFSETQ. V lost 4 bases and J lost 4; bases outside the gene matches: 7. CDR3 in amino acids: CASSLRGLADYNEQFF. CDR3 DNA sequence: TGCGCCAGCAGCCTAAGGGGACTAGCGGATTACAATGAGCAGTTCTTC. Full variable domain (missing parts from reference TRBV5-1 and TRBJ2-1): KAGVTQTPRYLIKTRGQQVTLSCSPISGHRSVSWYQQTPGQGLQFLFEYFSETQRNKGNFPGRFSGRQFSNSRSEMNVSTLELGDSALYLCASSLRGLADYNEQFFGPGTRLTVL.

This clonotype was recorded at least ten times. CDR3 protein: CSAGRPGTGYEQYF. The CDR3 DNA sequence: TGCAGTGCTGGTCGTCCCGGGACAGGCTACGAGCAGTACTTC. The chain is built from TRBV20-1 and TRBJ2-7; 8 bases are shared with TRBD1. J lost 3 bases, V lost 5 bases, and 9 bases had no gene match. This CDR3 spans 14 amino acids. Per the germline V gene, CDR1 is DFQATT and CDR2 is SNEGSKA (reference sequence).

There are a few counts of this clonotype. The chain combines TRBV12-3 or TRBV12-4 with TRBJ2-7, with TRBD1 identical over 10 bases. The CDR3 is made up of 13 amino acids. V was pared by 9 bases and J by 6 bases, with 8 bases of the junction left unmatched. The CDR3: CASNDRDRGEQYF. CDR3 nucleotides: TGTGCCAGTAACGACCGGGACAGGGGCGAGCAGTACTTC.

V usage is TRBV5-1 and J usage is TRBJ2-7; D is undetermined. This CDR3 spans 13 amino acids. Trimming shortened V by 0 bases and J by 6 bases, and 10 bases separated the two germline ends. Germline V lookup: CDR1 SGHRS, CDR2 YFSETQ. Here the CDR3 DNA reads TGCGCCAGCAGCTTGGGGCAGTCCGCCGAGCAGTACTTC. The encoded protein is CASSLGQSAEQYF.

This clonotype was seen only a few times. CDR3 in amino acids: CASSPGTGLGGELFF. CDR3 DNA: TGTGCCAGCAGCCCGGGGACTGGGCTGGGCGGGGAGCTGTTTTTT. This sequence joins TRBV7-6 and TRBJ2-2, with D possibly matching TRBD2 (6 bases). CDR3 length: 15 residues. CDR1 SGHVS and CDR2 FNYEAQ come from the germline V gene. V dropped 5 bases and J dropped 7 bases, with 17 bases sitting between them.

This clonotype occurred a few times. This rearrangement joins TRBV25-1 to TRBJ2-7; weak D call: TRBD1 (6 bases). The ends were cut back, 8 bases at V and 2 bases at J, with 16 bases in the middle. The germline V gene encodes CDR1 MGHDK and CDR2 SYGVNS. The CDR3 runs to 14 residues. Here the CDR3 DNA reads TGTGCCAGCGAGGACAGCTTGATTACCTACGAGCAGTACTTC. Protein: CASEDSLITYEQYF.

This clonotype has just a few counts. The CDR3 here is CASSQGRRNTEAFF. CDR3 coding DNA: TGTGCCAGCAGTCAGGGACGGAGGAACACTGAAGCTTTCTTT. The chain couples TRBV6-1 to TRBJ1-1; maybe TRBD1 (5 bases). Germline V gene data show CDR1 as MNHNS and CDR2 as SASEGT. This CDR3 contains 14 residues. V dropped 5 bases and J dropped 1 base, with 11 bases sitting between them.

The chain carries TRBV20-1 and TRBJ2-3; 10 bases are a match to TRBD2. Germline V gene lookup returns CDR1 DFQATT and CDR2 SNEGSKA (reference sequence). The CDR3 loop spans 15 amino acids. V dropped 4 bases and J dropped 3; count of bases not matched to a gene: 7. The CDR3 reads CSAISSGRRTDTQYF. CDR3 DNA: TGCAGTGCTATTTCTAGCGGGAGAAGGACAGATACGCAGTATTTT.

V is TRBV6-5 and J is TRBJ2-3, with TRBD2 as a possible D gene (6 bases). CDR1 MNHEY and CDR2 SVGAGI come from the germline V gene. Trimming cost V 1 base and J 8 bases, with 19 bases left between them. The CDR3 totals 16 residues. The chain's CDR3 is CASSYLAGPFSGTQYF. CDR3 in DNA: TGTGCCAGCAGTTACTTGGCGGGACCCTTTTCGGGTACGCAGTATTTT.

This rearrangement joins TRBV7-2 to TRBJ2-2, with 9 bases that match TRBD2. V gave up 5 bases and J gave up 6 bases; unmatched junction bases: 7. The CDR3 loop spans 15 amino acids. CDR1 is SGHTA, CDR2 FQGNSA, per germline. The CDR3 bases are TGTGCCAGCAGCCCACGGACTAGCGCCGCCGGGGAGCTGTTTTTT. Translating it yields CASSPRTSAAGELFF.

The chain carries TRBV20-1 and TRBJ2-1, with TRBD2 as a possible D gene (7 bases). Germline assignment: CDR1 DFQATT and CDR2 SNEGSKA (reference sequence). V lost 6 bases and J 7 bases, leaving 19 bases between the germline ends. The CDR3 consists of 14 residues. The CDR3 coding sequence is TGCAGTGCCTGGGGGGCGGGGGCAGGTAATGAGCAGTTCTTC. Protein sequence: CSAWGAGAGNEQFF.

This clonotype was seen a handful of times. The V and J genes are TRBV20-1 and TRBJ2-7; maybe TRBD2 (6 bases). The length of the CDR3 is 14 residues. From germline, CDR1 is DFQATT and CDR2 SNEGSKA (reference sequence). V shed 0 bases and J shed 4 bases, with 13 bases lying between them. The CDR3 reads CSARDHRGRYEQYF. Here the CDR3 DNA reads TGCAGTGCTAGAGATCATCGGGGGAGGTACGAGCAGTACTTC.

The V call is TRBV21-1, the J call TRBJ2-7; the D segment call TRBD1 is taken from the table without a DNA check. TRBV21-1 is a pseudogene locus. The CDR3 spans 15 residues. DNA for the CDR3: TGTGCCAGCAGCTGGGGGGGGGCAGGCTCCTACGAGCAGTACTTC. Its translation: CASSWGGAGSYEQYF.

A few counts support this clonotype. The V gene is TRBV4-2, the J gene TRBJ2-1; 7 nucleotides line up with TRBD2. V lost 1 base, J lost 3 bases, and 3 bases stayed unmatched. CDR1 and CDR2 (germline): LGHNA, YNFKEQ. This CDR3 region has 15 residues. The CDR3 nucleotides are TGTGCCAGCAGCCAAGCCAGCGGGGACTACAATGAGCAGTTCTTC. This sequence encodes CASSQASGDYNEQFF.

The V and J genes are TRBV12-3 or TRBV12-4 and TRBJ2-1; the match to TRBD2 covers 7 bases. There are 15 residues in the CDR3. V lost 8 bases and J lost 5; bases outside the gene matches: 12. The CDR3 DNA is TGTGCCAGCGAGGACTGGGCTAGCGGAAACAATGAGCAGTTCTTC. Translated, it gives CASEDWASGNNEQFF.

This clonotype was seen more than once but under ten times. CDR3 amino acids: CASSQGLKAQYF. Written as DNA, the CDR3 is TGTGCCAGCAGCCAGGGACTAAAGGCGCAGTATTTT. V is TRBV7-9 and J is TRBJ2-3; 7 bases are shared with TRBD2. The germline V gene encodes CDR1 SEHNR and CDR2 FQNEAQ (reference sequence). V lost 5 bases, J lost 10 bases, and 6 bases stayed unmatched. The CDR3 extends over 12 amino acids.

The J gene is TRBJ2-1, the V gene TRBV20-1, with 12 bases fitting TRBD2. CDR3 length: 18 residues. The V gene's germline CDR1 is DFQATT and CDR2 SNEGSKA (reference sequence). V was pared by 1 base and J by 3 bases, with 10 bases of the junction left unmatched. The CDR3 DNA sequence: TGCAGTGCTAGAGGACTAGCGGGAGTTGGATTGGGCTACAATGAGCAGTTCTTC. Its translation: CSARGLAGVGLGYNEQFF.

This chain uses TRBV27 with TRBJ1-6; no clear D. Trimming took 4 bases from V and 7 from J, leaving 14 bases between them. Germline V CDR1 and CDR2: MNHEY, SMNVEV (reference sequence). This CDR3 is built from 15 residues. The CDR3 DNA reads TGTGCCAGCAGTTCAGGAGGGATCTGGAATTCACCCCTCCACTTT. Its translation: CASSSGGIWNSPLHF.

This clonotype was recorded at least ten times. This rearrangement joins TRBV29-1 to TRBJ2-7, with TRBD1 matching over 9 bases. Unmatched junction bases numbered 6, after V lost 6 bases and J lost 6 bases. The CDR3 is made up of 12 amino acids. Germline-derived CDR1 and CDR2 are SQVTM and ANQGSEA. The CDR3: CSVSGQGREQYF. DNA of the CDR3: TGCAGCGTCTCGGGACAGGGACGCGAGCAGTACTTC.